The next 25 T cell receptor beta chains were all read from a single sample in a study of shared clonotypes between healthy human individuals. The assay was immunoSEQ multiplex PCR, and TCRdb's table has in-frame clones only and misses some. The sample shows 500,000 or so clones, roughly 95% of them seen only once. The sample taken for sequencing was naive CD4+ T cells sorted from blood. Stated subset: CD45RA+ positively selected. All receptors derive from a woman in her twenties or thirties in good health.

In DNA form, the CDR3 reads TGTGCCAGCAGTGAAGGGACAGGAAATTACGAGCAGTACTTC. Translation: CASSEGTGNYEQYF. This rearrangement joins TRBV6-1 to TRBJ2-7, with 7 bases identical to TRBD1. Per germline, CDR1 MNHNS and CDR2 SASEGT. J was trimmed by 4 bases and V by 1 base; bases with no gene match: 4. This CDR3 comprises 14 residues.

The genes are TRBV18 and TRBJ1-2; TRBD1 aligns across 7 bases. Germline values: CDR1 KGHSH, CDR2 LQKENI. This CDR3 has 15 residues. V lost 2 bases, J lost 6 bases, and 9 bases stayed unmatched. The DNA for the CDR3 is TGTGCCAGCTCACCATCAGGGGACAGAGGAGATGGCTACACCTTC. It specifies CASSPSGDRGDGYTF.

The chain has TRBV5-1 and TRBJ1-2; D gene ambiguous. The CDR3 extends over 11 amino acids. In germline, CDR1 is SGHRS, CDR2 YFSETQ. V was cut by 4 bases and J by 4 bases, with 5 bases left in between. CDR3 sequence: CASSIGYGYTF. CDR3 in DNA: TGCGCCAGCAGCATTGGCTATGGCTACACCTTC.

This clone was observed a handful of times. The chain is built from TRBV7-9 and TRBJ2-1; 12 bases map to TRBD2. After removal of 5 bases from V and 11 bases from J, the junction contained 7 bases not matched to a gene. Per the germline V gene, CDR1 is SEHNR and CDR2 is FQNEAQ (reference sequence). The CDR3 is 14 amino acids. The CDR3, as DNA: TGTGCCAGCAGCCCCAGACTAGCGGGAGCTCAGCAGTTCTTC. It translates to CASSPRLAGAQQFF.

Here the CDR3 reads CASSLAGEGNQPQHF. CDR3 coding DNA: TGTGCCAGCAGTTTAGCAGGGGAGGGCAATCAGCCCCAGCATTTT. The gene calls are TRBV28 and TRBJ1-5, with D possibly TRBD1 on 6 matching bases. The CDR3 has 15 amino acids. Trimming pared 2 bases from V and 2 bases from J, leaving 10 bases between. Germline V CDR1 and CDR2: MDHEN, SYDVKM.

This chain uses TRBV18 with TRBJ1-1; D remains unclear. The CDR3 runs to 12 residues. V dropped 3 bases and J dropped 8 bases, with 10 bases sitting between them. From germline, CDR1 is KGHSH and CDR2 LQKENI. CDR3 sequence: CASSPMTREAFF. CDR3 in DNA: TGTGCCAGCTCACCCATGACCAGGGAAGCTTTCTTT.

Here the CDR3 DNA reads TGTGCCAGCAGACATACTAGCGGGAGCGCAGATACGCAGTATTTT. Its translation is CASRHTSGSADTQYF. The chain carries TRBV28 and TRBJ2-3; 11 nucleotides match TRBD2. Germline V lookup: CDR1 MDHEN, CDR2 SYDVKM. The CDR3 runs to 15 residues. With V trimmed by 6 bases and J by 4 bases, 6 bases remained unmatched.

The chain recombines TRBV14 with TRBJ2-1; 9 nucleotides line up with TRBD2. The junction had 8 bases not matched to a gene; V was cut back by 2 bases and J by 0 bases. In germline, CDR1 is SGHDN, CDR2 FVKESK. The CDR3 runs to 18 residues. The CDR3 nucleotides read TGTGCCAGCAGCCAATCCCATCTAGCGGGACGCTCCTACAATGAGCAGTTCTTC. This codes for CASSQSHLAGRSYNEQFF.

The chain recombines TRBV11-2 with TRBJ1-1, with a possible D match to TRBD1 (5 bases). Germline V gives CDR1 SGHAT, CDR2 FQNNGV. Trimming pared 5 bases from V and 0 bases from J, leaving 13 bases between. This CDR3 is 15 amino acids long. CDR3 residues: CASSPRGGVNTEAFF. The CDR3 nucleotides read TGTGCCAGCAGCCCACGGGGGGGGGTGAACACTGAAGCTTTCTTT.

This clone has just a few counts. The CDR3: CASSTWTGDSVERQPQHF. CDR3 DNA: TGTGCCAGTAGTACCTGGACAGGGGACTCTGTTGAGCGTCAGCCCCAGCATTTT. V is TRBV19 and J is TRBJ1-5; 9 nucleotides align to TRBD1. Germline-derived CDR1 and CDR2 are LNHDA and SQIVND (reference sequence). The CDR3 loop spans 18 amino acids. V lost 4 bases and J lost 6; bases outside the gene matches: 16.

The CDR3 spells CASIASPGGMNTEAFF. The CDR3, as DNA: TGTGCCAGTATCGCAAGCCCAGGGGGCATGAACACTGAAGCTTTCTTT. The chain uses TRBV19 and TRBJ1-1, with 8 bases identical to TRBD1. The CDR3 is made up of 16 amino acids. The V gene's germline CDR1 is LNHDA and CDR2 SQIVND (reference sequence). V was pared by 7 bases and J by 0 bases, with 10 bases of the junction left unmatched.

The chain recombines TRBV5-1 with TRBJ2-7; 8 nucleotides agree with TRBD2. CDR3 size: 18 residues. Germline CDR1 and CDR2: SGHRS and YFSETQ. V shed 4 bases, J shed 2 bases, and the junction held 17 bases outside the gene matches. The CDR3 here is CASSRRAWGTRIAYEQYF. The CDR3 DNA sequence: TGCGCCAGCAGCCGTCGGGCATGGGGGACTAGGATAGCCTACGAGCAGTACTTC.

The V and J genes are TRBV30 and TRBJ1-5; perhaps TRBD1 as D (6 bases). V shed 5 bases and J shed 7 bases, with 15 bases lying between them. This CDR3 region has 13 residues. Germline-derived CDR1 and CDR2 are GTSNPN and SVGIG (reference sequence). The CDR3 loop is CAWEGEGQQPQHF. The CDR3 nucleotides read TGTGCCTGGGAGGGAGAAGGACAGCAGCCCCAGCATTTT.

The chain carries TRBV28 and TRBJ1-1; TRBD1 is a possible D gene (5 bases). There are 15 residues in the CDR3. With 5 bases removed from V and 0 bases from J, the gap between germline ends came to 13 bases. CDR1 and CDR2 (germline): MDHEN, SYDVKM. The CDR3 region is CASSPGGRMNTEAFF. CDR3 bases: TGTGCCAGCAGTCCGGGGGGACGGATGAACACTGAAGCTTTCTTT.

V is TRBV6-1 and J is TRBJ2-5; 7 nucleotides line up with TRBD1. The CDR3 covers 12 residues. The trim removed 8 bases at V and 3 bases at J, leaving 3 bases unmatched. CDR1 and CDR2 (germline): MNHNS, SASEGT. The CDR3 region is CASGQEEETQYF. The DNA of the CDR3 is TGTGCCAGCGGACAGGAGGAAGAGACCCAGTACTTC.

Written as DNA, the CDR3 is TGTGCCAGCAGCTTAATGGGGACCAAAAGGATATACGAGCAGTACTTC. This gives the protein CASSLMGTKRIYEQYF. The chain recombines TRBV7-3 with TRBJ2-7; D tentatively fits TRBD1 or TRBD2 (5 bases each). V was shortened by 1 base and J by 4 bases, with 17 bases between the two germline ends. In germline, CDR1 is SGHTA, CDR2 FQGTGA. CDR3 length: 16 amino acids.

The chain recombines TRBV7-9 with TRBJ2-1; D is undetermined. The germline V and J ends were trimmed by 1 base and 10 bases, with 11 bases remaining between them. The CDR3 sequence is 13 residues long. Germline CDR1 reads SEHNR; CDR2 reads FQNEAQ (reference sequence). The DNA of the CDR3 is TGTGCCAGCAGCTTAGTGGGCGTCGGGGAGCAGTTCTTC. It codes for CASSLVGVGEQFF.

This sequence joins TRBV27 and TRBJ1-4, with D uncertain. Trimming shortened V by 6 bases and J by 8 bases, and 16 bases separated the two germline ends. CDR1 is MNHEY, CDR2 SMNVEV, per germline (reference sequence). This CDR3 has 14 residues. The DNA of the CDR3 is TGTGCCAGCAGCCGATCGATGACGGGCGAAAAACTGTTTTTT. The encoded protein is CASSRSMTGEKLFF.

The V and J genes are TRBV11-2 and TRBJ1-1; D unresolved. This CDR3 has 13 residues. The V and J ends lost 3 bases and 11 bases respectively, with 16 bases between them. The V gene's germline CDR1 is SGHAT and CDR2 FQNNGV. The CDR3 DNA reads as TGTGCCAGCAGCTTCGGGCCTCGCTGGGAGGCTTTCTTT. Translated: CASSFGPRWEAFF.

The chain employs TRBV4-1 and TRBJ1-4; a weak D match, TRBD1 (6 bases). The V end lost 3 bases, the J end lost 4 bases, and 18 bases lay between the germline ends. The CDR3 is made up of 17 amino acids. CDR1 and CDR2 (germline): MGHRA, YSYEKL. The CDR3 DNA reads TGCGCCAGCAGCCACCGATACTGGACAGAAGATAATGAAAAACTGTTTTTT. It is translated as CASSHRYWTEDNEKLFF.

This CDR3 reads CASSLFSGGEQYF. The CDR3 DNA reads as TGCGCCAGCAGCTTGTTTTCAGGGGGAGAGCAGTACTTC. The chain employs TRBV5-1 and TRBJ2-7; TRBD1 aligns across 7 bases. The CDR3 consists of 13 residues. V was pared by 1 base and J by 7 bases, with 5 bases of the junction left unmatched. CDR1 and CDR2 (germline): SGHRS, YFSETQ.

V gene TRBV5-8 combines with J gene TRBJ1-5, with D possibly TRBD1 on 6 matching bases. The CDR3 loop spans 16 amino acids. Per the germline V gene, CDR1 is SGHTS and CDR2 is YDEGEE. V was trimmed by 4 bases and J by 3 bases, leaving 17 bases between them. The CDR3, as DNA: TGTGCCAGCAGCCCCTACGGGGGCCGATTCAATCAGCCCCAGCATTTT. Residues: CASSPYGGRFNQPQHF.

The chain combines TRBV7-9 with TRBJ2-5; D call uncertain. The V gene's germline CDR1 is SEHNR and CDR2 FQNEAQ (reference sequence). This CDR3 has 15 amino acids. The V and J ends lost 1 base and 5 bases respectively, with 14 bases between them. For the CDR3, the DNA is TGTGCCAGCAGCTTAGTTCCCAGGTCGTCGGAGACCCAGTACTTC. The encoded protein is CASSLVPRSSETQYF. The whole variable domain, filled in from reference TRBV7-9 and TRBJ2-5, reads DTGVSQNPRHKITKRGQNVTFRCDPISEHNRLYWYRQTLGQGPEFLTYFQNEAQLEKSRLLSDRFSAERPKGSFSTLEIQRTEQGDSAMYLCASSLVPRSSETQYFGPGTRLLVL.

This chain uses TRBV5-5 with TRBJ2-7; 8 bases map to TRBD1. Trimming cost V 3 bases and J 3 bases; bases outside gene matches: 5. Germline lookup yields CDR1 SGHKS and CDR2 YYEKEE (reference sequence). This CDR3 contains 14 residues. The CDR3 DNA reads as TGTGCCAGCAGCTCCGGACAGGGACTCTACGAGCAGTACTTC. As protein: CASSSGQGLYEQYF.

The chain links TRBV29-1 to TRBJ2-3, with D tentatively TRBD1 (5 bases). The CDR3 covers 16 residues. CDR1 is SQVTM and CDR2 is ANQGSEA in the germline V gene. V was clipped by 0 bases and J by 4 bases, with 17 bases between them. The CDR3 loop is CSVEDAPDSGADTQYF. The CDR3 DNA follows: TGCAGCGTTGAAGACGCCCCCGACAGTGGCGCAGATACGCAGTATTTT.